The present entry profiles one T cell receptor (beta chain) with its context. The antigen is undetermined. This entry belongs to a study of cytomegalovirus exposure and HLA in healthy donors. General study results and limits: Previous analysis showed most TCR beta V segments were productive about 87% or about 30% of the time. Indistinguishable V segments, including TRBV6-2 and TRBV6-3, were excluded. Accurate predictions that matched the HLA-A and HLA-B alleles of most subjects were reportedly made from TCR beta sequences.

Use of 60 Vbeta and 13 Jbeta primers characterized the PCR. The assay was immunoSEQ multiplex PCR, and TCRdb's table has in-frame clones only and misses some. The table has hundreds of thousands of clones, about 80% seen once. The CDR3 length is 14 residues. From germline, CDR1 is MDHEN and CDR2 SYDVKM. Deletions cut 4 bases from V and 4 bases from J, with 13 bases between. Source material: PBMCs. This sequence was found in a woman aged 40 to 55 in good health and CMV-seronegative. This rearrangement joins TRBV28 to TRBJ1-1, with TRBD1 as a possible D gene (5 bases). This CDR3 reads CASSYRQGSTEAFF. The CDR3, as DNA: TGTGCCAGCAGTTACCGTCAGGGTTCCACTGAAGCTTTCTTT. Based on the CDR3 plus reference TRBV28 and TRBJ1-1, the full variable domain is DVKVTQSSRYLVKRTGEKVFLECVQDMDHENMFWYRQDPGLGLRLIYFSYDVKMKEKGDIPEGYSVSREKKERFSLILESASTNQTSMYLCASSYRQGSTEAFFGQGTRLTVV.